One sample yielded the 3 T cell receptor beta chains listed below, sequenced in a study of blood T cell repertoires in COVID-19. Produced via immunoSEQ multiplex PCR; TCRdb's table is partial and in-frame only. The sample carries 110,000 to 150,000 clones, around four fifths recorded once. The material sequenced was PBMCs or T cells enriched from blood (not recorded which). The receptors here all came from a woman aged 35 to 49 who had recovered from COVID-19.

The CDR3 sequence is CASSFRQGSTNEKLFF. As DNA, the CDR3 is TGCGCCAGCAGCTTTCGCCAGGGTTCAACTAATGAAAAACTGTTTTTT. The chain joins TRBV5-1 to TRBJ1-4, with D perhaps TRBD1 (5 bases). V lost 2 bases, J lost 0 bases, and 11 bases lay in between. The CDR3 has 16 residues. Germline lookup yields CDR1 SGHRS and CDR2 YFSETQ.

The chain combines TRBV9 with TRBJ1-4; 9 nucleotides match TRBD1. V lost 4 bases to trimming and J lost 7 bases; unmatched junction nucleotides: 8. Germline loops: CDR1 SGDLS, CDR2 YYNGEE. This CDR3 region has 15 residues. The CDR3 sequence is CASSMTGGRAEKLFF. In DNA form, the CDR3 reads TGTGCCAGCAGCATGACAGGGGGGAGGGCTGAAAAACTGTTTTTT.

A few counts support this clone. V and J are TRBV19 and TRBJ2-1; 9 nucleotides agree with TRBD2. V lost 8 bases and J lost 10; bases outside the gene matches: 9. There are 13 residues in the CDR3. Germline assignment: CDR1 LNHDA and CDR2 SQIVND (reference sequence). This CDR3 is CASRRTSANEQFF. In DNA, the CDR3 is TGTGCCAGTCGTAGGACTAGCGCGAACGAGCAGTTCTTC.